Below, 15 T cell receptor beta chains from the same sample are listed, as sequenced in a study of early T cells in non-severe SARS-CoV-2 infection. TCRdb redid the calling of the 5' RACE reads with MiXCR, one entry per CDR3 protein. The sample lists 65,000 to 90,000 distinct CDR3 sequences, 10% to 15% occurring once. The sequenced sample consisted of whole blood. Receptors were obtained from an adult who was a healthcare worker with PCR-confirmed SARS-CoV-2 infection or an uninfected control (not recorded which).

This clonotype was observed a few times. The DNA of the CDR3 is TGCAGTGCTAGAGATACCGGACTAGCGGGAGGATTACGGTACGAGCAGTACTTC. It specifies CSARDTGLAGGLRYEQYF. This chain joins TRBV20-1 and TRBJ2-7; 14 bases agree with TRBD2. From germline, CDR1 is DFQATT and CDR2 SNEGSKA (reference sequence). Trimming took 0 bases from V and 4 from J; bases not matched to a gene: 11. CDR3 length: 18 residues.

As concerns this clonotype: The junction does not match germline at one end; this may be a read error. The chain is built from TRBV20-1 and TRBJ1-1, with D unclear. Germline loops: CDR1 DFQATT, CDR2 SNEGSKA (reference sequence). CDR3 length equals 16 residues. The CDR3 DNA reads as TGCAGTGCGGACCGCGGAACAACCCTATCGAACACTGAAGTTTTCTTT. It codes for CSADRGTTLSNTEVFF.

This clonotype was seen repeatedly, ten times or more. This rearrangement joins TRBV10-3 to TRBJ2-7, with a possible D match to TRBD1 (5 bases). V shed 6 bases and J shed 0 bases, with 12 bases lying between them. There are 14 residues in the CDR3. Germline loops: CDR1 ENHRY, CDR2 SYGVKD. The CDR3 nucleotides are TGTGCCATCAGAGACAGTCAGGCCTCCTACGAGCAGTACTTC. As protein: CAIRDSQASYEQYF.

To note about this clonotype: A much bigger clone sits one base away, suggesting this may be a read error. CDR3 residues: CASRLESPRLDNNEQFF. The CDR3 DNA reads TGTGCAAGTCGCTTAGAATCCCCAAGGCTGGACAACAATGAGCAGTTCTTC. The chain links TRBV12-2 to TRBJ2-1; TRBD1 was called by the table and not checked on the DNA. TRBV12-2 is classified as a pseudogene. This CDR3 is 17 amino acids long.

This clonotype appeared many times. The chain uses TRBV4-1 and TRBJ2-3; TRBD1 is a possible D gene (6 bases). Germline V lookup: CDR1 MGHRA, CDR2 YSYEKL. Between the trimmed V and J ends, which lost 3 bases and 0 bases, there was a span of 13 bases. The CDR3 runs to 16 residues. The DNA for the CDR3 is TGCGCCAGCAGCCATTCCGGGACAACGAGCACAGATACGCAGTATTTT. Translated, it gives CASSHSGTTSTDTQYF.

This clonotype occurred a few times. This sequence joins TRBV6-6 and TRBJ2-5; D uncertain. Germline V lookup: CDR1 MNHNY, CDR2 SVGAGI (reference sequence). Trimming pared 5 bases from V and 0 bases from J, leaving 13 bases between. The CDR3 runs 15 residues. In nucleotides, the CDR3 is TGTGCCAGCAGTCATGGTCGGGCCTACCAAGAGACCCAGTACTTC. Translating it yields CASSHGRAYQETQYF.

The genes are TRBV3-1 and TRBJ2-1, with D hard to call. Germline V gene data show CDR1 as LGHDT and CDR2 as YNNKEL (reference sequence). This CDR3 has 14 residues. Trimming shortened V by 0 bases and J by 2 bases, and 5 bases separated the two germline ends. CDR3 nucleotides: TGTGCCAGCAGCCAAGATATCGCCTACAATGAGCAGTTCTTC. As protein: CASSQDIAYNEQFF.

V gene TRBV4-1 combines with J gene TRBJ2-7, with D possibly matching TRBD2 (5 bases). CDR3 length: 14 residues. Germline V lookup: CDR1 MGHRA, CDR2 YSYEKL. Trimming shortened V by 1 base and J by 5 bases, and 12 bases separated the two germline ends. CDR3 DNA sequence: TGCGCCAGCAGCCAAGGGCCATTTAGCGACGAGCAGTACTTC. It specifies CASSQGPFSDEQYF.

This chain links TRBV29-1 with TRBJ1-2, with 11 bases that match TRBD1. The CDR3 has 13 amino acids. The V gene's germline CDR1 is SQVTM and CDR2 ANQGSEA. J was trimmed by 7 bases and V by 7 bases; bases with no gene match: 8. The CDR3 nucleotides are TGCAGCGCCCGGACAGGGGGCGGGGGTGGCTACACCTTC. It is translated as CSARTGGGGGYTF.

This rearrangement joins TRBV2 to TRBJ2-7, with 9 bases lining up with TRBD2. Germline values: CDR1 SNHLY, CDR2 FYNNEI. J lost 4 bases, V lost 6 bases, and 7 bases had no gene match. The CDR3 contains 14 residues. CDR3 amino acids: CASRISGSPYEQYF. The CDR3 nucleotides read TGTGCCAGCAGGATTAGCGGGAGCCCGTACGAGCAGTACTTC.

A few counts support this clonotype. J is TRBJ2-2 and V is TRBV12-3 or TRBV12-4; possibly TRBD1 for D (6 bases). V was pared by 2 bases and J by 3 bases, with 7 bases between. The CDR3 loop spans 14 amino acids. CDR3 nucleotide sequence: TGTGCCAGCAGTTTAAGGGGGTACACCGGGGAGCTGTTTTTT. This translates into CASSLRGYTGELFF.

This clonotype appeared a few times. The chain combines TRBV10-2 with TRBJ2-3; D gene unclear. V was shortened by 4 bases and J by 6 bases, with 8 bases between the two germline ends. The germline V gene has CDR1 WSHSY and CDR2 SAAADI. CDR3 length: 12 residues. CDR3 in amino acids: CASSVTGDTQYF. In nucleotides, the CDR3 is TGCGCCAGCAGTGTGACCGGCGATACGCAGTATTTT.

This chain connects TRBV7-3 to TRBJ2-1, with 10 bases lining up with TRBD2. Germline CDR1 is SGHTA and CDR2 is FQGTGA. This CDR3 has 16 amino acids. The V segment lost 5 bases and the J segment 5 bases; nucleotides outside the gene matches: 9. The CDR3 bases are TGTGCCAGCAGCGCCCCTAGCGGGAGAGGCAACAATGAGCAGTTCTTC. Its protein product is CASSAPSGRGNNEQFF. Together with reference TRBV7-3 and TRBJ2-1, the CDR3 gives the full variable domain: GAGVSQTPSNKVTEKGKYVELRCDPISGHTALYWYRQSLGQGPEFLIYFQGTGAADDSGLPNDRFFAVRPEGSVSTLKIQRTERGDSAVYLCASSAPSGRGNNEQFFGPGTRLTVL.

The chain recombines TRBV5-1 with TRBJ1-1, with TRBD1 matching over 9 bases. CDR1 is SGHRS and CDR2 is YFSETQ in the germline V gene. The V and J ends lost 4 bases and 0 bases, in that order; junction bases with no gene match: 7. The CDR3 sequence is 16 residues long. The CDR3 DNA reads as TGCGCCAGCAGCCTAAGGACAGGGGCTATGAACACTGAAGCTTTCTTT. It yields the protein CASSLRTGAMNTEAFF.

Ten or more counts support this clonotype. The chain is built from TRBV21-1 and TRBJ2-7; the D call of TRBD1 is as the table states it, not checked on the DNA. TRBV21-1 is reported as a pseudogene. The CDR3 contains 15 residues. The CDR3 region is CASSKVPGTDYEQYF. In DNA, the CDR3 is TGTGCCAGCAGCAAAGTACCCGGGACAGACTACGAGCAGTACTTC.